Following are 18 T cell receptor beta chains from one sample sequenced in a study of response to subunit inactivated influenza vaccine. A single record per CDR3 protein comes from TCRdb applying MiXCR to the RT-PCR reads. Among 500,000 to 600,000 distinct CDR3 sequences listed, approximately 14% were seen once. Sequenced here: PBMCs from blood, sampled 11 to 12 days after vaccination. Receptor source: a man aged 50 to 59 who received an inactivated influenza vaccine.

In its sample, this clonotype was seen a few times. The chain combines TRBV30 with TRBJ2-2; weak D call: TRBD1 (6 bases). CDR1 is GTSNPN, CDR2 SVGIG, per germline (reference sequence). The CDR3 covers 13 residues. The V gene lost 3 bases and the J gene lost 6 bases, with 11 bases spanning the gap. The CDR3: CAWSVQGSGELFF. The CDR3 DNA sequence: TGTGCCTGGAGCGTACAGGGTTCCGGGGAGCTGTTTTTT.

The rearrangement links TRBV5-5 to TRBJ2-7, with a tentative D call TRBD2 (5 bases). The CDR3 has 13 residues. Looked up from germline, CDR1 is SGHKS and CDR2 is YYEKEE (reference sequence). V was trimmed by 0 bases and J by 5 bases, leaving 9 bases between them. This chain's CDR3 is CASSLADGNEQYF. The CDR3 DNA reads as TGTGCCAGCAGCTTGGCCGACGGGAACGAGCAGTACTTC.

This chain uses TRBV12-3 or TRBV12-4 with TRBJ2-1, with a weak D call TRBD2 (6 bases). V was clipped by 6 bases and J by 4 bases, with 16 bases between them. This CDR3 has 15 residues. CDR3 sequence (DNA): TGTGCCAGCAGAACCAGGCCGGGAGAATACAATGAGCAGTTCTTC. This gives the protein CASRTRPGEYNEQFF.

The sample holds a few counts of this clonotype. The rearrangement joins TRBV5-1 to TRBJ2-7; D is possibly TRBD1 (6 bases). The germline gives CDR1 SGHRS, CDR2 YFSETQ. CDR3 length: 15 amino acids. V lost 3 bases, J lost 3 bases, and 16 bases lay in between. The CDR3 region is CASSSFRDNHYEQYF. For the CDR3, the DNA is TGCGCCAGCAGCTCCTTCCGGGACAACCACTACGAGCAGTACTTC. Looking up the rest from reference TRBV5-1 and TRBJ2-7 gives the full variable domain: KAGVTQTPRYLIKTRGQQVTLSCSPISGHRSVSWYQQTPGQGLQFLFEYFSETQRNKGNFPGRFSGRQFSNSRSEMNVSTLELGDSALYLCASSSFRDNHYEQYFGPGTRLTVT.

The genes are TRBV20-1 and TRBJ2-7, with 9 bases that match TRBD2. The germline gives CDR1 DFQATT, CDR2 SNEGSKA (reference sequence). This CDR3 is 13 amino acids long. Unmatched junction bases numbered 12, after V lost 6 bases and J lost 9 bases. CDR3: CSASGTSRGLQYF. For the CDR3, the DNA is TGCAGTGCCTCCGGGACTAGCAGGGGATTGCAGTACTTC.

This clonotype was detected a few times. The chain combines TRBV12-3 or TRBV12-4 with TRBJ2-7; 7 bases map to TRBD1. Trimming removed 4 bases from V and 2 bases from J; junction bases left unmatched: 2. This CDR3 is built from 13 residues. This CDR3 reads CASSWQGAYEQYF. The CDR3 region has the DNA TGTGCCAGCAGTTGGCAGGGGGCCTACGAGCAGTACTTC.

This clonotype was seen repeatedly, ten times or more. The V call is TRBV29-1, the J call TRBJ2-7; D possibly corresponds to TRBD2 (5 bases). In germline, CDR1 is SQVTM, CDR2 ANQGSEA. V lost 4 bases, J lost 1 base, and 8 bases lay in between. The CDR3 extends over 12 amino acids. The CDR3 DNA reads as TGCAGCGTTGTAGGAGGATCCTACGAGCAGTACTTC. Protein sequence: CSVVGGSYEQYF.

The chain combines TRBV7-2 with TRBJ1-5; D possibly corresponds to TRBD1 (6 bases). Trimming cost V 5 bases and J 0 bases, with 17 bases left between them. Per germline, CDR1 SGHTA and CDR2 FQGNSA. This CDR3 has 17 residues. The CDR3 region has the DNA TGTGCCAGCAGCGGGACGATGACAGGCGTTAGCAATCAGCCCCAGCATTTT. Translated, it gives CASSGTMTGVSNQPQHF.

This clonotype was counted a few times. This rearrangement joins TRBV28 to TRBJ1-2; 11 bases fit TRBD1. V was clipped by 6 bases and J by 2 bases; unmatched bases: 2. CDR3 length equals 14 residues. The V gene's germline CDR1 is MDHEN and CDR2 SYDVKM. CDR3 protein: CASRRTGGNYGYTF. CDR3 nucleotides: TGTGCCAGCAGACGGACAGGGGGCAACTATGGCTACACCTTC.

This clonotype was picked up a small number of times. The rearrangement links TRBV7-8 to TRBJ1-1; 9 bases are shared with TRBD1. CDR1 and CDR2 from the germline V gene are SGHVS and FQNEAQ. CDR3 length: 15 amino acids. The ends lost 5 bases at V and 4 bases at J; junction bases unmatched: 8. CDR3 loop: CASSGSRDRATEAFF. In nucleotides, the CDR3 is TGTGCCAGCAGCGGATCCCGGGACAGGGCCACTGAAGCTTTCTTT. Supplemented by reference TRBV7-8 and TRBJ1-1, the full variable domain reads GAGVSQSPRYKVAKRGQDVALRCDPISGHVSLFWYQQALGQGPEFLTYFQNEAQLDKSGLPSDRFFAERPEGSVSTLKIQRTQQEDSAVYLCASSGSRDRATEAFFGQGTRLTVV.

The chain recombines TRBV2 with TRBJ2-1; the match to TRBD2 covers 7 bases. With V trimmed by 6 bases and J by 0 bases, 14 bases remained unmatched. CDR3 length equals 18 residues. Germline V lookup: CDR1 SNHLY, CDR2 FYNNEI. The CDR3 loop reads CASRESLSGLSSYNEQFF. CDR3 sequence (DNA): TGTGCCAGCAGAGAGTCCCTTAGCGGGCTCAGCTCCTACAATGAGCAGTTCTTC.

V and J are TRBV7-9 and TRBJ2-2; 8 bases map to TRBD1. Trimming at V came to 3 bases and at J to 1 base, leaving 4 bases not matched to a gene. This CDR3 comprises 16 residues. Germline V lookup: CDR1 SEHNR, CDR2 FQNEAQ (reference sequence). CDR3 bases: TGTGCCAGCAGCTTCCGGGACAGGCTGAACACCGGGGAGCTGTTTTTT. Amino acid sequence: CASSFRDRLNTGELFF.

This clonotype was detected ten times or more. The chain couples TRBV29-1 to TRBJ2-5; D gene ambiguous. CDR1 is SQVTM and CDR2 is ANQGSEA in the germline V gene. Trimming took 6 bases from V and 3 from J, leaving 17 bases between them. The CDR3 loop spans 14 amino acids. The CDR3 loop is CSVVEIFAKETQYF. In nucleotides, the CDR3 is TGCAGCGTCGTGGAAATATTCGCGAAAGAGACCCAGTACTTC.

The chain recombines TRBV5-5 with TRBJ2-7; no clear D. Germline-derived CDR1 and CDR2 are SGHKS and YYEKEE (reference sequence). The CDR3 sequence is 14 residues long. Deletions cut 6 bases from V and 4 bases from J, with 17 bases between. In DNA form, the CDR3 reads TGTGCCAGCACACCACACCGGCCATCTTACGAGCAGTACTTC. Amino acid sequence: CASTPHRPSYEQYF. The complete variable domain, with remaining parts taken from reference TRBV5-5 and TRBJ2-7, reads DAGVTQSPTHLIKTRGQQVTLRCSPISGHKSVSWYQQVLGQGPQFIFQYYEKEERGRGNFPDRFSARQFPNYSSELNVNALLLGDSALYLCASTPHRPSYEQYFGPGTRLTVT.

This clonotype was recorded a few times. The chain has TRBV5-1 and TRBJ1-4; the match to TRBD1 covers 7 bases. The germline CDR1 and CDR2 sequences are SGHRS and YFSETQ. CDR3 size: 13 residues. The trim removed 3 bases at V and 10 bases at J, leaving 6 bases unmatched. CDR3 loop: CASSSGTDGKLFF. DNA for the CDR3: TGCGCCAGCAGCTCTGGGACAGACGGAAAACTGTTTTTT. Based on the CDR3 plus reference TRBV5-1 and TRBJ1-4, the full variable domain is KAGVTQTPRYLIKTRGQQVTLSCSPISGHRSVSWYQQTPGQGLQFLFEYFSETQRNKGNFPGRFSGRQFSNSRSEMNVSTLELGDSALYLCASSSGTDGKLFFGSGTQLSVL.

Remarks on this clonotype: A read error may explain this, as a much larger clone is one base away. The V and J genes are TRBV6-1 and TRBJ2-2; the D is unclear. Germline V CDR1 and CDR2: MNHNS, SASEGT. This CDR3 is 14 amino acids long. Here the CDR3 DNA reads TGTGCCATCAGTCCCCACGGGAACACCGGGGAGCTGTTTTTT. This translates into CAISPHGNTGELFF.

The V gene is TRBV9, the J gene TRBJ2-5, with D hard to call. Trimming left V 4 bases short and J 0 bases short, with 13 bases between. The length of the CDR3 is 15 residues. Germline V gene data show CDR1 as SGDLS and CDR2 as YYNGEE. In DNA form, the CDR3 reads TGTGCCAGCAGCCTCGGATGGGCGGACCAAGAGACCCAGTACTTC. Translation gives CASSLGWADQETQYF.

This clonotype has at least ten counts. The gene calls are TRBV12-3 or TRBV12-4 and TRBJ2-1; 9 bases line up with TRBD2. V shed 4 bases and J 4 bases; nucleotides not matched to a gene: 5. CDR3 length: 15 residues. Here the CDR3 reads CASSSSTSGYNEQFF. In nucleotides, the CDR3 is TGTGCCAGCAGTTCCTCGACTAGCGGTTACAATGAGCAGTTCTTC.